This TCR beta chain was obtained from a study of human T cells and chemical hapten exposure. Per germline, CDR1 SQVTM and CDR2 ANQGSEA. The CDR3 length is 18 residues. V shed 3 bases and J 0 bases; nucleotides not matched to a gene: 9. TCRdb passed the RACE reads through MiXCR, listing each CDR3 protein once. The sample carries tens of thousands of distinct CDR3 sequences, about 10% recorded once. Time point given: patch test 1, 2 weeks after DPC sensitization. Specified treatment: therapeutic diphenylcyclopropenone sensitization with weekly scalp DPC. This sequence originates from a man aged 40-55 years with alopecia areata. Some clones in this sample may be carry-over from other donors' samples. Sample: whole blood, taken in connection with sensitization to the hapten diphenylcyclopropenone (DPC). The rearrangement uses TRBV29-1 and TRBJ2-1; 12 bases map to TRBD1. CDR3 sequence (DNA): TGCAGCGTTGAGATGCCCTGGGGACAGGGGGCCTCCTACAATGAGCAGTTCTTC. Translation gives CSVEMPWGQGASYNEQFF.